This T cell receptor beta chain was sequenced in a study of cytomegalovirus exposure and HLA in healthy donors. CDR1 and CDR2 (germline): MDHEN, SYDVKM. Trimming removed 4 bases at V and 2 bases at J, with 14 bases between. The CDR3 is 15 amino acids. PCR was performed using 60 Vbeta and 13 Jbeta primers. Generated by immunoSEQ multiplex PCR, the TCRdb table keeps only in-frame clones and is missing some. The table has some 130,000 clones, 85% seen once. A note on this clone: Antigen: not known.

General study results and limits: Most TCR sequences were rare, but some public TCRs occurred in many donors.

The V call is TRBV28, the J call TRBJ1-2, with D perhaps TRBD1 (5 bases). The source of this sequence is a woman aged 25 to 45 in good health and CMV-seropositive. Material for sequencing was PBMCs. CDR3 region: CASSSGGGANYGYTF. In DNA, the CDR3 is TGTGCCAGCAGTTCCGGGGGAGGGGCGAACTATGGCTACACCTTC.